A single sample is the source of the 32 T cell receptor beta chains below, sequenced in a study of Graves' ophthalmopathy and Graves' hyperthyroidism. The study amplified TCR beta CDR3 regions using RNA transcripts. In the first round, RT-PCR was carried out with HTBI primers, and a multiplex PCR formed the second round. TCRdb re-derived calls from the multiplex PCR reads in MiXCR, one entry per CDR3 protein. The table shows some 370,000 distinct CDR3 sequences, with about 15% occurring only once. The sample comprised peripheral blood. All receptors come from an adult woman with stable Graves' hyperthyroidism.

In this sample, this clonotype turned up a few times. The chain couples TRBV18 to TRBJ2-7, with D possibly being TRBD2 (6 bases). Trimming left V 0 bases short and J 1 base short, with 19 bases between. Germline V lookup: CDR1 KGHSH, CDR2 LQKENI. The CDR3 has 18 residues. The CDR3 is CASSPPGVVGGPSYEQYF. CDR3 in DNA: TGTGCCAGCTCACCACCCGGGGTCGTGGGAGGCCCATCCTACGAGCAGTACTTC.

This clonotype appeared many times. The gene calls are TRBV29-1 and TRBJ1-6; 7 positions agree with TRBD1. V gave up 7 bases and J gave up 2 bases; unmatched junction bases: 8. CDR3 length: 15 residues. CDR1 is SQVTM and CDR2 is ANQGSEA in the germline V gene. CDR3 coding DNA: TGCAGCGCCGGCAGACAGGGTGCCTATAATTCACCCCTCCACTTT. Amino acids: CSAGRQGAYNSPLHF.

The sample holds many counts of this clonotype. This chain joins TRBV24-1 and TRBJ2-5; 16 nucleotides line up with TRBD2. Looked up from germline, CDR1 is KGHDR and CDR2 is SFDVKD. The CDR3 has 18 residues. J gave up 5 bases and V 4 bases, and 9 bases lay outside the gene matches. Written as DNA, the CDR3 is TGTGCCACCAGTGAGGGACTAGCGGGAGGGCCGGTTGGCGAGACCCAGTACTTC. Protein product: CATSEGLAGGPVGETQYF.

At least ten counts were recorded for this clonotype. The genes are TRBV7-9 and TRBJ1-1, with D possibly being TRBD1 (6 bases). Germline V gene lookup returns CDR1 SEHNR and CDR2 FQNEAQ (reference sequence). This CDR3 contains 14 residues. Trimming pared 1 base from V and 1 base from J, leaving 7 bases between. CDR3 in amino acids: CASSLGRGNTEAFF. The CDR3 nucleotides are TGTGCCAGCAGCTTAGGCAGGGGGAACACTGAAGCTTTCTTT.

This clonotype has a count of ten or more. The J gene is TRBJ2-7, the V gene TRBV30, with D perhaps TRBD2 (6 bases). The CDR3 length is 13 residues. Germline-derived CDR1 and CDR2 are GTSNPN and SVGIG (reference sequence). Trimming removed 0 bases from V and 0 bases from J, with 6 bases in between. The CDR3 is CAWSVGSSYEQYF. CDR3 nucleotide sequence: TGTGCCTGGAGTGTCGGGAGCTCCTACGAGCAGTACTTC.

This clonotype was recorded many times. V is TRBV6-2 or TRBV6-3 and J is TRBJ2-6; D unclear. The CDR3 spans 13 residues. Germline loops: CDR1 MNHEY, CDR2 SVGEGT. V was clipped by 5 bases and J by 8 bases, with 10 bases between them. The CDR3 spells CASSPQYPNVLTF. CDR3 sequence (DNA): TGTGCCAGCAGTCCACAGTACCCCAACGTCCTGACTTTC.

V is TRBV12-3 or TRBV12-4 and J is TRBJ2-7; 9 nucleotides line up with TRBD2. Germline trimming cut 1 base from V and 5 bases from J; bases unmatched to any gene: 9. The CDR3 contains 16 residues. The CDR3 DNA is TGTGCCAGCAGTTTAGGTGGGCGGGAGGGTACCCACGAGCAGTACTTC. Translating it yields CASSLGGREGTHEQYF.

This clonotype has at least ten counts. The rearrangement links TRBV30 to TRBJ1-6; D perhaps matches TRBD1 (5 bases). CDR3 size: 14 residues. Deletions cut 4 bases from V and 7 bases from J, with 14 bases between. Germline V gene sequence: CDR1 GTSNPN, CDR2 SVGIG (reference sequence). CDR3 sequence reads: CAWKGRRTNSPLHF. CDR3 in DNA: TGTGCCTGGAAGGGTAGGCGGACAAATTCACCCCTCCACTTT.

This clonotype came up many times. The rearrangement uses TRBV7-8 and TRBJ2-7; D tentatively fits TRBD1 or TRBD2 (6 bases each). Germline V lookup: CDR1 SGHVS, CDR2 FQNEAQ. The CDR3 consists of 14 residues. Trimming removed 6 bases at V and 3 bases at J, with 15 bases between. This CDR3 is CASSTRGRVYEQYF. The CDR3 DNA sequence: TGTGCCAGCAGTACCCGGGGGCGCGTCTACGAGCAGTACTTC.

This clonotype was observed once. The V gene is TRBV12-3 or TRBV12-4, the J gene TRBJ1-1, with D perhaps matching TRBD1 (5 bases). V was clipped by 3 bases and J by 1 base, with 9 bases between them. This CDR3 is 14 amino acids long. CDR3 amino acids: CASSFRVENTEAFF. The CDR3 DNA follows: TGTGCCAGCAGTTTCAGGGTAGAGAACACTGAAGCTTTCTTT.

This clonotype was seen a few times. The CDR3 coding sequence is TGTGCCACCAGCAGAGGACTAGCGGCCGGCGGGGTAACCCAGTACTTC. Encoded protein: CATSRGLAAGGVTQYF. The rearrangement joins TRBV15 to TRBJ2-5; 9 nucleotides match TRBD2. Per the germline V gene, CDR1 is LNHNV and CDR2 is YYDKDF (reference sequence). The CDR3 contains 16 residues. The ends lost 1 base at V and 8 bases at J; junction bases unmatched: 11.

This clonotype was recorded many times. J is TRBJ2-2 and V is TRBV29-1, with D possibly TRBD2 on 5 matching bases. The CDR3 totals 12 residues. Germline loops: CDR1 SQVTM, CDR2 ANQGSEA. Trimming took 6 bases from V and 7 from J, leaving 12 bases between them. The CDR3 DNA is TGCAGCGTAGAAACTAGGCACGGGGAGCTGTTTTTT. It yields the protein CSVETRHGELFF.

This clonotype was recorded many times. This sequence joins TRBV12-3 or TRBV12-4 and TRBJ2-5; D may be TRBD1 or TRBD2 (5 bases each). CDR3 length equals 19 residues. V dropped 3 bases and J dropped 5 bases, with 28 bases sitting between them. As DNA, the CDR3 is TGTGCCAGCAGTTTTCGGCGTCAGGGAGTGGCTCCAAGTGGGGAGACCCAGTACTTC. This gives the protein CASSFRRQGVAPSGETQYF.

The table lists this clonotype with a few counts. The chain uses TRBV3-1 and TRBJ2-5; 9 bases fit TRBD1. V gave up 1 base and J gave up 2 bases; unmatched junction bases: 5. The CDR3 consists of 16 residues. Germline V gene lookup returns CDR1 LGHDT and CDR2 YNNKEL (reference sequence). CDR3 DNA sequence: TGTGCCAGCAGCCAAGTAAGGACAGGGGTACAAGAGACCCAGTACTTC. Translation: CASSQVRTGVQETQYF.

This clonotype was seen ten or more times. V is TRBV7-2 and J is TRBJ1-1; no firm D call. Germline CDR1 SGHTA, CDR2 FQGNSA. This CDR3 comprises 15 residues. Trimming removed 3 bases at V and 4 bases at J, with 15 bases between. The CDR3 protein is CASSFPPEGGTEAFF. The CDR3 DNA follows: TGTGCCAGCAGCTTCCCACCCGAGGGAGGCACTGAAGCTTTCTTT.

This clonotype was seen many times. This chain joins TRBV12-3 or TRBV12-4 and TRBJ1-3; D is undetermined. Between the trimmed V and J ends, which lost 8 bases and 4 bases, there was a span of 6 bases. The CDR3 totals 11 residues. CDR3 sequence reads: CASGPGNTIYF. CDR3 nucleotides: TGTGCCAGCGGTCCGGGAAACACCATATATTTT.

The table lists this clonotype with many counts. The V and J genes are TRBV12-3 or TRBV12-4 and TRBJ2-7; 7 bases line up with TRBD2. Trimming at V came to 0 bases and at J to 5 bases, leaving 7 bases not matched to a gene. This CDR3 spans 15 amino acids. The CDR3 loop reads CASSLARDYQNEQYF. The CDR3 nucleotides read TGTGCCAGCAGTTTAGCACGGGACTACCAAAACGAGCAGTACTTC.

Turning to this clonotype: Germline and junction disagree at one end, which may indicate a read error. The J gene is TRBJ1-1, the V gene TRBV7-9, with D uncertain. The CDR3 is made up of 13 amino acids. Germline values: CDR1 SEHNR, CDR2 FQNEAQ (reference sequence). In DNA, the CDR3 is TGTGCCAGCAGCTTAGGAATGAACACTGAAGCTTGCTTT. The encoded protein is CASSLGMNTEACF.

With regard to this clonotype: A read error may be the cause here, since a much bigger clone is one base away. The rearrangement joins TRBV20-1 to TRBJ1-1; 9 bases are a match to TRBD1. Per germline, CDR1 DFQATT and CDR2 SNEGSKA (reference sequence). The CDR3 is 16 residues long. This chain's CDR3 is CSARDAGTGPNTESFF. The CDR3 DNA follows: TGCAGTGCTAGAGACGCCGGGACAGGGCCGAACACTGAATCTTTCTTT.

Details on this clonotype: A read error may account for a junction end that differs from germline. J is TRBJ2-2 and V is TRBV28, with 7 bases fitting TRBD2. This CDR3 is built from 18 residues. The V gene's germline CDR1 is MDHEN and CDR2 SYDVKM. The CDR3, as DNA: TGTGCCAGCAGTCCCCGGACTAACGGGAGGTCCGGCACCGGGGAGCTGTGTTTT. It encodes CASSPRTNGRSGTGELCF.

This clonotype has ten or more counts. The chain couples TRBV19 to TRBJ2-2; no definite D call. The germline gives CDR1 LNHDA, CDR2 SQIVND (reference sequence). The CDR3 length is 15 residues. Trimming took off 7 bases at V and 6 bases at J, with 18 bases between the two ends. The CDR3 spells CASIPSIWVAGELFF. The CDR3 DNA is TGTGCCAGTATCCCGTCAATTTGGGTTGCCGGGGAGCTGTTTTTT.

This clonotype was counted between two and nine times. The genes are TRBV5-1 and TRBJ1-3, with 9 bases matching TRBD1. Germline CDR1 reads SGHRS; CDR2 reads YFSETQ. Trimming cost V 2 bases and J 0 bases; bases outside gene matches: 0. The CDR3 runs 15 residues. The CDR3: CASSLQGASGNTIYF. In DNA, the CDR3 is TGCGCCAGCAGCTTACAGGGGGCCTCTGGAAACACCATATATTTT.

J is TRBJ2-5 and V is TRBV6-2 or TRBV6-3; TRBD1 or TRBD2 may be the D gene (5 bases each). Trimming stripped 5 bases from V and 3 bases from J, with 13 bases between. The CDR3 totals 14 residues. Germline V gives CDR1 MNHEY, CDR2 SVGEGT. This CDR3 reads CASSPRDLEETQYF. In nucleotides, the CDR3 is TGTGCCAGCAGTCCCCGGGACCTTGAAGAGACCCAGTACTTC.

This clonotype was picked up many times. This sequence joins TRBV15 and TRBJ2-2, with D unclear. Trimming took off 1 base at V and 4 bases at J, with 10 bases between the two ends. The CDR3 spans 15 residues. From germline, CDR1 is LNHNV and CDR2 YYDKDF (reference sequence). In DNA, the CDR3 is TGTGCCACCAGCAGAGGGCTAGTGGGCACCGGGGAGCTGTTTTTT. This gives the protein CATSRGLVGTGELFF.

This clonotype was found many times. For the CDR3, the DNA is TGCAGTGCTAGAGTAGGGGGGAGTAAATACGAGCAGTACTTC. Its protein product is CSARVGGSKYEQYF. The gene calls are TRBV20-1 and TRBJ2-7; either TRBD1 or TRBD2 may supply D (6 bases each). Germline-derived CDR1 and CDR2 are DFQATT and SNEGSKA (reference sequence). CDR3 size: 14 residues. The ends were cut back, 1 base at V and 4 bases at J, with 14 bases in the middle.

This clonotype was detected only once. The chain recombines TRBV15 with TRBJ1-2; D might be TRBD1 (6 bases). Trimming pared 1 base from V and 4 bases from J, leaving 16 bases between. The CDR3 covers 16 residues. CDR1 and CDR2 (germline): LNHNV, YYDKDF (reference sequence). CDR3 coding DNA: TGTGCCACCAGCAGAGTCGGCGCGGGGGCTTTCTATGGCTACACCTTC. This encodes CATSRVGAGAFYGYTF.

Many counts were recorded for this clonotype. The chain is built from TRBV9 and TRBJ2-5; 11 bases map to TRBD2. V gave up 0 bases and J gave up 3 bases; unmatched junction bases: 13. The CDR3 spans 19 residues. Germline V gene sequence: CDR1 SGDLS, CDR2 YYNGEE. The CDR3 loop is CASSVGISGRAGEEETQYF. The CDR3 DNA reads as TGTGCCAGCAGCGTAGGAATTAGCGGGAGGGCCGGGGAGGAAGAGACCCAGTACTTC.

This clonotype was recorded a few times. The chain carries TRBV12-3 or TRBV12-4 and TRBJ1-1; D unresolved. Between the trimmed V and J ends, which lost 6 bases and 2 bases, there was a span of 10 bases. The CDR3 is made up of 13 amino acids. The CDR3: CASSRTDNTEAFF. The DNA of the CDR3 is TGTGCCAGCAGCCGGACCGATAACACTGAAGCTTTCTTT.

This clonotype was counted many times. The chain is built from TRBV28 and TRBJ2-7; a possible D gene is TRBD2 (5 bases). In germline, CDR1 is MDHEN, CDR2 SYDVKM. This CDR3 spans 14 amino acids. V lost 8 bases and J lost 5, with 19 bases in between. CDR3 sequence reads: CASSLLASLHEQYF. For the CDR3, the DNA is TGTGCCAGCTCGTTGCTAGCCAGTCTCCACGAGCAGTACTTC.

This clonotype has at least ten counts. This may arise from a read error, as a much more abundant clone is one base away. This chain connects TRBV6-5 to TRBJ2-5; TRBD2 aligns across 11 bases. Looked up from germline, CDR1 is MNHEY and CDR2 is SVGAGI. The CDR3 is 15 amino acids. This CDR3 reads CACSYGRLAGETQYF. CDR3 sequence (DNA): TGTGCCTGCAGTTATGGGAGACTAGCGGGGGAGACCCAGTACTTC.

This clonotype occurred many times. The CDR3: CASSLEGQDTIYF. CDR3 sequence (DNA): TGTGCCAGCAGTTTAGAGGGGCAGGACACCATATATTTT. The gene calls are TRBV12-3 or TRBV12-4 and TRBJ1-3; TRBD1 is a possible D gene (5 bases). CDR3 length equals 13 residues. V was clipped by 1 base and J by 8 bases, with 9 bases between them.

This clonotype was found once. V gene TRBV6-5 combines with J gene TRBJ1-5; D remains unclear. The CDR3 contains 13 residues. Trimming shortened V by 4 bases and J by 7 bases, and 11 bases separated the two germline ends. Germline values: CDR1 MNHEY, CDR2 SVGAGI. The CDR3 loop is CASSSPLHQPQHF. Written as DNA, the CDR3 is TGTGCCAGCAGTTCCCCCCTGCACCAGCCCCAGCATTTT.